Included here is one T cell receptor beta chain sequence, with context. Its matching antigen is unknown. Together with a sample-barcoded 5' primer, a J-beta primer mix was included in a second PCR lasting about 7 to 12 cycles. TCRdb reprocessed the 5' RACE reads via MiXCR and lists one record per CDR3 protein. The sample lists around 2 million distinct CDR3 sequences; approximately 40% were seen once. The data are from a study of blood T cells in healthy people across ages. Points from the study as a whole: Age advanced and TCR beta diversity per million T cells fell, roughly linearly. There were more naive CD4+ cells and higher diversity in long-lived donors than in aged donors.

The V gene end was trimmed by 2 bases and the J gene end by 4 bases; junction bases not matched to a gene: 4. This CDR3 region has 15 residues. Germline lookup yields CDR1 DFQATT and CDR2 SNEGSKA (reference sequence). This TCR was sampled from a human donor in good health. The V and J genes are TRBV20-1 and TRBJ1-6; 8 bases fit TRBD1. Sequencing input: blood. The CDR3 spells CSARRGQGYNSPLHF. The CDR3 coding sequence is TGCAGTGCTAGACGTGGACAGGGTTATAATTCACCCCTCCACTTT.